Listed below are T cell receptor beta chains from one sample, sequenced in a study of CD8+CD57+ T cells in acquired aplastic anemia. Via MiXCR, TCRdb re-called the reads, giving one row per CDR3 protein. The sample contains around 400,000 distinct CDR3 sequences, 60% to 80% of which appear only once. The sequenced material came from sorted CD4+, CD8+, or CD8+CD57+ T cells (not recorded which) from PBMCs. The receptors come from a human donor in good health, serving as a control. The CDR3 runs from the conserved cysteine through the conserved F or W. D genes are given only for firm matches. Size is stated for part of the rows, as once, few or many counts, or as a class when the clone is expanded.

d_gene	j_gene	abundance	v_gene	CDR3nt	CDR3aa
-	TRBJ2-5	-	TRBV24-1	TGTGCCACCAGCGCCGAACTGGAGAACCAGTACTTC	CATSAELENQYF
-	TRBJ2-1	-	TRBV7-2	TGTGCCAGTAGTATGGGGCGGTACGCCTACAATTTCGAGTTCTTC	CASSMGRYAYNFEFF
-	TRBJ1-6	many	TRBV7-2	TGTGCCAGCAGCCCCCGGGGAGGGCTTAATTCACCCCTCCACTTT	CASSPRGGLNSPLHF
-	TRBJ2-3	many	TRBV13	TGTGCCAGCAGCCCGCCCCCAGGGACAGATACGCAGTATTTT	CASSPPPGTDTQYF
TRBD1	TRBJ2-7	-	TRBV7-2	TGTGCCAGCAGCCCTGACAGGGCATATAATTCACCCCTCCAGTACTTC	CASSPDRAYNSPLQYF
-	TRBJ2-4	-	TRBV7-6	TGTGCCAGCAGCTCCCGACAGGGAGGGGCGGCCAAAAACATTCAGTACTTC	CASSSRQGGAAKNIQYF
TRBD1	TRBJ1-1	-	TRBV2	TGTGCCAGCAGTGGGGATAGAAGGGGGCTTGACACTGAAGCTTTCTTT	CASSGDRRGLDTEAFF
TRBD2	TRBJ2-3	few	TRBV7-2	TGTGCCAGCACCATTAGCGGGGGGGCCAACAATGAGCAGTATTTT	CASTISGGANNEQYF
-	TRBJ2-3	-	TRBV12-3/TRBV12-4	TGTGCCAGCAGTTTCAGCGGACAGGAGGGGGGCACAGATACGCAGTATTTT	CASSFSGQEGGTDTQYF
TRBD2	TRBJ2-7	-	TRBV25-1	TGTGCCAGCAGTGAAAGAGGGACTAACCCGGCCTACGCGCAGTACTTC	CASSERGTNPAYAQYF
TRBD2	TRBJ2-5	-	TRBV20-1	TGCAGTGCTAGAGCGGGAGGGCCCTCGGAGACCCAGTACTTC	CSARAGGPSETQYF
-	TRBJ2-2	-	TRBV20-1	TGCAGTGCTAGAGGGCTCACCGGGGATTTGTTTTTT	CSARGLTGDLFF
-	TRBJ1-2	-	TRBV20-1	TGCAGTGCGGACCAGGGTGATGGCCACCCCTTC	CSADQGDGHPF
-	TRBJ1-1	-	TRBV7-9	TGTGCCAGCAATCTAGGGAAGATAAATGCTCAGTTTTTCTTT	CASNLGKINAQFFF
-	TRBJ1-2	-	TRBV24-1	TGTGCCACCATTTTGTATGGCTACACCTTC	CATILYGYTF
-	TRBJ1-6	many	TRBV20-1	TGCAGTGCTAGAGGGGTTAGCTCCTATAATTCACCCCTCCACTTT	CSARGVSSYNSPLHF
TRBD2	TRBJ2-1	few	TRBV7-3	TGTGCCAGCAGTGAGACTAGCGATGGGCAGTTCTTC	CASSETSDGQFF
TRBD1	TRBJ2-7	-	TRBV13	TGTGCCAGCAGCTCGGGACAGGGCTCACCATTAGCCTTC	CASSSGQGSPLAF
TRBD1	TRBJ1-2	-	TRBV24-1	TGTGCCACCAGTTACTGGACAGGGAGCTACACCTTC	CATSYWTGSYTF
TRBD2	TRBJ2-3	-	TRBV6-2/TRBV6-3	TGTGCCAGCAGTCATGGACTAGCGGGGTCATCAGATACGCAGTATTTT	CASSHGLAGSSDTQYF
-	TRBJ2-7	-	TRBV5-1	TGCGCCAGCAGGACGGACACTGGAGAACTGTACTTC	CASRTDTGELYF
-	TRBJ1-3	many	TRBV10-1	TGCGCCAGCACGGATACTTTAAACTCTGGAAACACCATATATTTT	CASTDTLNSGNTIYF
-	TRBJ1-1	-	TRBV29-1	TGCAGCGTTGATCCGACCGATGAAGCTTTCTTT	CSVDPTDEAFF
TRBD1	TRBJ2-7	-	TRBV20-1	TGCAGTGCCAAGTCGGGACAGGGGCTCCACGAGCAGTACTTC	CSAKSGQGLHEQYF
-	TRBJ1-2	many	TRBV20-1	TGCAGTGCTAGAGTTGTGGACAACTATGGCTACACCTTC	CSARVVDNYGYTF
-	TRBJ2-7	-	TRBV7-3	TGTGCCAGCAGCCTCCGAAGTGATCCAACCGAGCACTATTTC	CASSLRSDPTEHYF
-	TRBJ1-1	-	TRBV7-2	TGTGCCAGCAGCTCCGATCAGGGGTTGAGAGCGACGGCTTTCTTT	CASSSDQGLRATAFF
-	TRBJ2-7	-	TRBV9	TGTGCCAGCAGCCTCCCCTCAGGGGTCGAGGACGAGCAGTACTTC	CASSLPSGVEDEQYF
-	TRBJ2-1	many	TRBV5-6	TGTGCCAGCAGCTTGGGGGGTAGCGACTCCTACAATGAGCAGTTCTTC	CASSLGGSDSYNEQFF
-	TRBJ1-5	many	TRBV5-6	TGTGCCAGCAGCTTTCAACAGGGCAGCAATCAGCCCCAGCATTTT	CASSFQQGSNQPQHF
-	TRBJ1-3	many	TRBV19	TGTGCCAGTAGGCAAGGTAGTTCTGGAAACACCATATATTTT	CASRQGSSGNTIYF
TRBD1	TRBJ1-5	-	TRBV12-3/TRBV12-4	TGTGCCAGCAGCTTCACAGGGGGCAGAAGCAATCAGCCCCAGCATTTT	CASSFTGGRSNQPQHF
-	TRBJ2-3	-	TRBV29-1	TGCAGCGTAGGAGCCGGCACAGATACGCAGTATTTT	CSVGAGTDTQYF
-	TRBJ2-5	-	TRBV7-9	TGTGCCAGCAGCCGCCGACAGATACAAGAGACCCAGTACTTC	CASSRRQIQETQYF
-	TRBJ1-5	many	TRBV19	TGTGCCAGTACCTCCAACCCCTTAGAGCAGCCCCAGCATTTT	CASTSNPLEQPQHF
-	TRBJ2-5	once	TRBV5-1	TGCGCCAGCAGGGAGGGGGGGCATGAGACCCAGTACTTC	CASREGGHETQYF
TRBD1	TRBJ1-6	many	TRBV5-1	TGCGCCAGCAGTGAAAGGACAGGGGATTCACCCCTCCACTTT	CASSERTGDSPLHF
-	TRBJ1-2	-	TRBV2	TGTGCCAGCACCGCGGATAACGCGCGGGCGTGGATCTATGGCTACACCTTC	CASTADNARAWIYGYTF
TRBD1	TRBJ1-5	many	TRBV12-3/TRBV12-4	TGTGCCAGCAGCATCGGGACAGCAAACAATCAGCCCCAGCATTTT	CASSIGTANNQPQHF
TRBD2	TRBJ2-7	-	TRBV5-6	TGTGCCAGCAACGGGGGGGGGGGCTACGAGCAGTACTTC	CASNGGGGYEQYF
-	TRBJ2-1	once	TRBV20-1	TGCAGTGCTAGAGAACTCCCTGAGCAGTTCTTC	CSARELPEQFF
-	TRBJ2-1	-	TRBV7-9	TGTGCCAGCAGCTTAGAGGGCCGGGGGAAGCAGTTCTTC	CASSLEGRGKQFF
-	TRBJ2-7	once	TRBV9	TGTGCCAGCAGCCGACAGGGAGGCCGGGGCCCAGGGACAGATACGCAGTACTTC	CASSRQGGRGPGTDTQYF
-	TRBJ1-6	-	TRBV7-9	TGTGCCAGCAGCCTATCCGGGACCCACGGCTCACCCTTACACTTT	CASSLSGTHGSPLHF
-	TRBJ1-1	-	TRBV7-2	TGTGCCAGCAGCTTGAAGGGGGGGGGAAGCCGAGCAGTTTTCTTT	CASSLKGGGSRAVFF
TRBD2	TRBJ2-4	many	TRBV20-1	TGCAGTGCTAGAGATATAGCGGGGCAAAACATTCAGTACTTC	CSARDIAGQNIQYF
-	TRBJ1-6	many	TRBV18	TGTGCCAGCTCACCAAGTCTCGGCACCCCTAGCGATTCACCCCTCCACTTT	CASSPSLGTPSDSPLHF
TRBD1	TRBJ2-7	-	TRBV19	TGTGCCAGTAGTGACAGGGGGGGGATATACGAGCAGTACTTC	CASSDRGGIYEQYF
-	TRBJ1-1	-	TRBV20-1	TGCAGTGCTAGAAAAGTGAACACTGAAGCTTTCTTT	CSARKVNTEAFF
TRBD1	TRBJ2-2	-	TRBV12-3/TRBV12-4	TGTGCCAGCAGCTTACGGCAGGGGGACACCGGGGAGCTGTTTTTT	CASSLRQGDTGELFF
-	TRBJ1-2	once	TRBV20-1	TGCAGTGCTAGAGATCCGGCCGGGGGGCTAGGGTATGGCTACACCTTC	CSARDPAGGLGYGYTF
TRBD1	TRBJ2-7	-	TRBV7-2	TGTGCCAGCAGCTCCCCGGGACAGGGGCTCTACGGGCAGTACTTC	CASSSPGQGLYGQYF
-	TRBJ2-1	-	TRBV11-3	TGTGCCAGCAGCCCCGACGAATCCCGCAATGAGCAGTTCTTC	CASSPDESRNEQFF
-	TRBJ1-1	-	TRBV16	TGTGCCAGCAGCCAATCAGGGAGCACTGAAGCTTTCTTT	CASSQSGSTEAFF
TRBD1	TRBJ2-3	-	TRBV12-3/TRBV12-4	TGTGCCAGCAGTTCCGGCAGGGGGACAGATACGCAGTATTTT	CASSSGRGTDTQYF